This TCR beta chain was sequenced in a study of shared clonotypes between healthy human individuals (dated by TCRdb to 2018 to 2020). In the study overall: The cohort included three men and a couple of women between 18 and 49 years of age. For each donor, CD4 naive and CD4 memory were each given three plates, CD8 naive was given two plates, and CD8 memory was given one plate. Blood TCR repertoires of roughly five healthy adults were deeply sequenced to estimate repertoire size and the extent of clonotype sharing between individuals. To increase sequencing depth and limit assay-specific biases, TCR repertoire library preparation and sequencing were carried out by different laboratories using diverse techniques. Leukapheresis yielded between about 0.9 and 10 billion PBMCs per donor.

Beyond this particular receptor, the publication reports: Only blood was sampled, and tissue TCR repertoires likely differ from those in blood. Naive subsets generally had larger estimated clonotype richness than memory subsets. Because the study included a small number of donors, the genetic and exposure-history diversity represented was limited. Compared with non-shared clonotypes, the clonotypes found in all four sorted-subset donors had higher generation probabilities. About 4.5% of naive CD4, 3.5% of naive CD8, approximately 2.2% of memory CD4, and about 0.4% of memory CD8 clonotypes were shared across a few donors. Incomplete sequencing was indicated by rarefaction of sorted-subset datasets, despite the large sequencing depth. Pairwise subsampling indicated that sequencing depth was expected to affect the degree of clonotype sharing among donors.

Based on the germline V gene, the CDR1 and CDR2 sequences are SGHRS and YFSETQ. Between the V and J ends, shortened by 2 bases and 1 base respectively, the junction contains 9 bases. From the cysteine through the phenylalanine, the CDR3 covers 14 amino acids. Only the CDR3 portion is preserved as DNA: 42 bases, with reading frame beginning at the first base. The donors were healthy, HIV-negative adults with no recently reported acute infections or vaccinations. Every donor was a Caucasian adult residing in Nashville, Tennessee, USA. Magnetic negative selection was used to enrich CD4+ T cells, after which naive cells were positively selected on CD45RA and the negative fraction became the memory subset. Blood was obtained by leukapheresis, after which PBMCs were separated by Ficoll-Histopaque density gradient centrifugation and cryopreserved in liquid nitrogen vapor phase. Analytical flow cytometry was used to check the purity and quantity of every magnetically sorted T cell population. Genomic DNA was isolated from each sorted fraction and quantified by UV absorbance on a Nanodrop 2000c.

As for this clone: Its antigen is not yet known. Base qualities are not provided; no much larger clone lies one nucleotide away. Other DNA sequences within the sample encode an identical CDR3.

TCR CDR3 regions were amplified from genomic DNA by multiplex PCR using the deep immunoSEQ assay. Extracted genomic DNA from each cell subset was distributed evenly across all wells of several immunoSEQ 96-well plates, and each plate was treated as a replicate. For sorted subsets, approximately 200 ng of genomic DNA, equivalent to 25,000 to 35,000 T cell genomes, went into each replicate PCR. Purified libraries were measured with a Qubit 3.0 fluorometer, size-checked on a Bioanalyzer 2100, and measured again with the KAPA Library Quantification kit. Each immunoSEQ 96-well plate was sequenced on its own single-read 150-cycle Illumina NextSeq 550 flow cell. The study's processing was this. Because the immunoSEQ output included only junctional sequences and no quality scores, the filtering could not be the same as the filtering used for full-length reads. Sequences were annotated with PyIR, a Python wrapper for IgBLAST v1.9, using IMGT germline references to assign V/J genes and CDR3. Reads were filtered out if the reads had weak V/J assignments (E-value above 1e-6), no CDR3, stop codons, out-of-frame junctions, or ambiguous translated residues. A V3J clonotype was defined by an identical inferred V gene, J gene, and CDR3 amino acid sequence. To compute the percentage overlap between repertoires, the number of shared unique clonotypes was divided by the size of the smaller repertoire. Repertoire richness was assessed with RTK rarefaction, the Chao1 estimator, and Recon v2.1 estimates of unobserved clonotypes. Generation probabilities were computed with OLGA for all TCRbeta clonotypes obtained by the gDNA method from a handful of donors. The immuneACCESS repertoire file appears here via TCRdb, limited to in-frame rearrangements. These files lack a portion of the clones; in checked studies, under half of the deficit traces to unresolved V genes, and the cause of the others is not known. V and J calls plus clone size are reproduced from that table; the DNA served to infer D and trimming. Counted in this sample were 2 million to 2.5 million clones; approximately 94% of them appeared once. The biggest ten clones account for less than 0.15% of the sample.

This TCR came from a man between 18 and 35 years old in good health. What was sequenced was naive CD4+ T cells sorted from blood. Interpreted using the paper, the cell subset or site label stands for: CD45RA+ positively selected. The V gene is TRBV5-1 and the J gene is TRBJ1-1, with TRBD1 as a weak D call on 6 bases. Read as DNA, the sequence is TGCGCCAGCAGCTTCGGAGGGGGGAACACTGAAGCTTTCTTT. It is translated as CASSFGGGNTEAFF.